This is a list of T cell receptor beta chains from one sample in a study of regulatory T cells in long-lasting Graves disease. In TCRdb, the multiplex PCR reads were re-called with MiXCR into one record per CDR3 protein. The sample yields approximately 310,000 distinct CDR3 sequences, over 15% seen once. The sequencing used peripheral blood mononuclear cells (PBMCs), collected at new diagnosis, from a patient treated with antithyroid drugs. These receptors all come from a female donor with Graves disease. Both conserved end residues are part of each CDR3. The D gene is left open where the match is weak. The size entry is marked missing in some rows and otherwise reads once, few, many or a size class.

J: TRBJ2-7
V: TRBV4-1
size: .
D: TRBD1
CDR3: CASSQPSGGYEQYF
DNA: TGCGCCAGCAGCCAACCATCAGGGGGCTACGAGCAGTACTTC

J: TRBJ1-1
V: TRBV5-5
size: .
D: TRBD1
CDR3: CASSWDSAAYTEAFF
DNA: TGTGCCAGCAGCTGGGACAGTGCCGCTTACACTGAAGCTTTCTTT

J: TRBJ2-1
V: TRBV24-1
size: many
D: TRBD2
CDR3: CATSDSLAGGPRDEQFF
DNA: TGTGCCACCAGTGATTCTCTAGCGGGAGGGCCAAGGGATGAGCAGTTCTTC

J: TRBJ1-5
V: TRBV11-2
size: many
D: .
CDR3: CASSLDVGGQPQHF
DNA: TGTGCCAGCAGCTTAGATGTTGGAGGCCAGCCCCAGCATTTT

J: TRBJ1-3
V: TRBV28
size: .
D: .
CDR3: CASSSYTGTTGNTIYF
DNA: TGTGCCAGCAGTTCGTATACCGGGACAACTGGAAACACCATATATTTT

J: TRBJ2-5
V: TRBV2
size: many
D: TRBD2
CDR3: CASSPSGGRRETQYF
DNA: TGTGCCAGCAGCCCCTCGGGGGGGCGTCGAGAGACCCAGTACTTC

J: TRBJ1-6
V: TRBV11-2
size: .
D: .
CDR3: CASSPDYNSPLHF
DNA: TGTGCCAGCAGCCCGGACTATAATTCACCCCTCCACTTT

J: TRBJ2-7
V: TRBV2
size: .
D: .
CDR3: CASGPTRDSQDYEQYF
DNA: TGTGCCAGCGGTCCGACCCGGGACTCCCAAGACTACGAGCAGTACTTC

J: TRBJ2-5
V: TRBV6-2/TRBV6-3
size: many
D: .
CDR3: CASSSQGGGWRVETQYF
DNA: TGTGCCAGCAGTTCCCAGGGGGGGGGTTGGAGGGTGGAGACCCAGTACTTC

J: TRBJ1-2
V: TRBV20-1
size: many
D: .
CDR3: CSARGGTGFTYYGYTF
DNA: TGCAGTGCTAGGGGAGGCACAGGATTTACCTACTATGGCTACACCTTC

J: TRBJ1-1
V: TRBV3-1
size: few
D: .
CDR3: CASSPNPTVEAFF
DNA: TGTGCCAGCAGCCCTAACCCGACAGTTGAAGCTTTCTTT

J: TRBJ2-3
V: TRBV20-1
size: .
D: TRBD2
CDR3: CSAARRETPDTQYF
DNA: TGCAGTGCTGCGCGGCGGGAGACCCCCGATACGCAGTATTTT

J: TRBJ2-7
V: TRBV19
size: many
D: TRBD2
CDR3: CASSIDGTRGEQYF
DNA: TGTGCCAGTAGTATAGATGGGACTAGAGGCGAGCAGTACTTC

J: TRBJ1-3
V: TRBV20-1
size: few
D: TRBD1
CDR3: CSARDEGARNTIYF
DNA: TGCAGTGCTAGAGACGAGGGGGCGCGAAACACCATATATTTT

J: TRBJ2-4
V: TRBV19
size: few
D: TRBD2
CDR3: CASSPQRDFPFGAKNIQYF
DNA: TGTGCCAGTAGCCCACAGCGGGACTTCCCCTTCGGGGCCAAAAACATTCAGTACTTC